The 3 T cell receptor beta chains presented below share a single source sample, sequenced in a study of cytomegalovirus exposure and HLA in healthy donors. The primer mix had 60 Vbeta and 13 Jbeta primers. Assay: immunoSEQ multiplex PCR; the TCRdb copy retains only in-frame clones and omits some. This repertoire shows about 89,000 clones, 63% found once; its top ten account for roughly 6.7%. The specimen was PBMCs. The receptors derive from a woman aged 25 to 45 in good health and CMV-seronegative.

The chain is built from TRBV7-8 and TRBJ2-7; 11 bases align to TRBD2. The germline V gene encodes CDR1 SGHVS and CDR2 FQNEAQ. CDR3 length: 17 residues. V was pared by 4 bases and J by 4 bases, with 12 bases of the junction left unmatched. The CDR3 DNA reads TGTGCCAGCAGCTCCAGACTAGCGGGACGAGAGGGATACGAGCAGTACTTC. Translating gives CASSSRLAGREGYEQYF.

In this sample, this clone turned up a few times. The V call is TRBV19, the J call TRBJ2-5, with TRBD1 as a possible D gene (5 bases). In germline, CDR1 is LNHDA, CDR2 SQIVND (reference sequence). The CDR3 length is 14 residues. V was trimmed by 3 bases and J by 1 base, leaving 9 bases between them. DNA of the CDR3: TGTGCCAGTAGTATTGACAGCTTCCAAGAGACCCAGTACTTC. Amino acid sequence: CASSIDSFQETQYF.

The chain links TRBV5-4 to TRBJ2-1; D unresolved. The CDR3 totals 13 residues. V lost 4 bases and J lost 5, with 10 bases in between. From germline, CDR1 is SGHNT and CDR2 YYREEE (reference sequence). CDR3 nucleotides: TGTGCCAGCAGCCCCGACTGGCACAATGAGCAGTTCTTC. Its protein product is CASSPDWHNEQFF.